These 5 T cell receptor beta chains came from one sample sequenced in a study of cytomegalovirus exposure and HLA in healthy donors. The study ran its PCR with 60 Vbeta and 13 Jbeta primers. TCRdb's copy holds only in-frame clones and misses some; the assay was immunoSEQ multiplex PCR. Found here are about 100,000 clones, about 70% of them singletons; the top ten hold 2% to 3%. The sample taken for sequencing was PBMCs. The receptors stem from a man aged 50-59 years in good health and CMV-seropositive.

The CDR3 DNA reads as TGTGCCAGCAGTCCGGGACAGGGGTCCTACGAGCAGTACTTC. This gives the protein CASSPGQGSYEQYF. V usage is TRBV6-5 and J usage is TRBJ2-7; TRBD1 agrees at 10 bases. Germline lookup yields CDR1 MNHEY and CDR2 SVGAGI. Trimming took 5 bases from V and 1 from J; bases not matched to a gene: 2. The CDR3 totals 14 residues.

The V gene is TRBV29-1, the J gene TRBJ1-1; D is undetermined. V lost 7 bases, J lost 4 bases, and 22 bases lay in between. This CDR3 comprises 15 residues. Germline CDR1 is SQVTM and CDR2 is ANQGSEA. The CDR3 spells CSGQGGSGAGTEAFF. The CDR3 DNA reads TGCAGCGGCCAAGGTGGATCTGGAGCCGGCACTGAAGCTTTCTTT.

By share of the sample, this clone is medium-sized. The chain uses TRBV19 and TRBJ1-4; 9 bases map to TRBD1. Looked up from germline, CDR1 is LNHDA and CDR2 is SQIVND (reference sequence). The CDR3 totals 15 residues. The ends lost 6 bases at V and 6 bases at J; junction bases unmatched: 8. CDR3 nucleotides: TGTGCCAGTAGGAGGACAGGGGAACGGGATGAAAAACTGTTTTTT. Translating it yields CASRRTGERDEKLFF.

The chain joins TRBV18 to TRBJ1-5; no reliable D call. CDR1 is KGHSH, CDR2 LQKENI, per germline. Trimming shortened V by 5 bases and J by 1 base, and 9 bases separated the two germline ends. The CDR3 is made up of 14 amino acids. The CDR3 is CASSEGNSNQPQHF. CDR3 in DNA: TGTGCCAGCTCAGAGGGTAACAGCAATCAGCCCCAGCATTTT. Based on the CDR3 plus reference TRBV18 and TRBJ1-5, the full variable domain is NAGVMQNPRHLVRRRGQEARLRCSPMKGHSHVYWYRQLPEEGLKFMVYLQKENIIDESGMPKERFSAEFPKEGPSILRIQQVVRGDSAAYFCASSEGNSNQPQHFGDGTRLSIL.

Here the CDR3 reads CASRVQASSYNSPLHF. CDR3 in DNA: TGTGCCAGCAGGGTACAGGCAAGCTCCTATAATTCACCCCTCCACTTT. This sequence joins TRBV2 and TRBJ1-6, with D tentatively TRBD1 (5 bases). Germline V gene data show CDR1 as SNHLY and CDR2 as FYNNEI. Trimming stripped 6 bases from V and 0 bases from J, with 12 bases between. This CDR3 is built from 16 residues.